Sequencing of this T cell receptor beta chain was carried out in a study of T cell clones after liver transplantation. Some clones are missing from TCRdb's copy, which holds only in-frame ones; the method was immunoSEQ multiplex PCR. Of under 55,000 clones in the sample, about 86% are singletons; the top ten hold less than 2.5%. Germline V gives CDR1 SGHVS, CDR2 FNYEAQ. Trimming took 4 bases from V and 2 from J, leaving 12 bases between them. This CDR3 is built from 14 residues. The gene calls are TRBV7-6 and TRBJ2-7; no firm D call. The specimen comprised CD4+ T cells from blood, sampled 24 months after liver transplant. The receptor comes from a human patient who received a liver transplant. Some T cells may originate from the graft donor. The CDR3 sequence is CASSSSGATYEQYF. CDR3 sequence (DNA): TGTGCCAGCAGCTCATCAGGAGCCACCTACGAGCAGTACTTC.